Below are 9 T cell receptor beta chains sequenced from a single sample in a study of OX40 agonist ivuxolimab in advanced cancers. The protocol was immunoSEQ multiplex PCR, while the TCRdb copy is restricted to in-frame clones and leaves out a portion. Among about 26,000 clones, around four fifths were seen once, and the ten largest hold about 26%. The sequences come from CD4+ or CD8+ T cells sorted from blood, collected in a trial of the OX40 agonist ivuxolimab. Receptors originate from an adult with an advanced solid tumor such as melanoma, head and neck, liver or kidney cancer.

The chain is built from TRBV4-3 and TRBJ1-1; D uncertain. From germline, CDR1 is LGHNA and CDR2 YSLEER. V dropped 4 bases and J dropped 0 bases, with 21 bases sitting between them. This CDR3 is built from 18 residues. The CDR3 coding sequence is TGCGCCAGCAGCCTCGCTGAAGCCCCGCCTTTTATGAACACTGAAGCTTTCTTT. This sequence encodes CASSLAEAPPFMNTEAFF.

The V gene is TRBV19, the J gene TRBJ1-2; D unresolved. Trimming removed 5 bases at V and 0 bases at J, with 10 bases between. CDR1 and CDR2 from the germline V gene are LNHDA and SQIVND (reference sequence). The length of the CDR3 is 14 residues. The CDR3 nucleotides are TGTGCCAGTAGTGCCCTGGACTCTAACTATGGCTACACCTTC. Its protein is CASSALDSNYGYTF. Full variable domain (outside the CDR3, taken from reference TRBV19 and TRBJ1-2): DGGITQSPKYLFRKEGQNVTLSCEQNLNHDAMYWYRQDPGQGLRLIYYSQIVNDFQKGDIAEGYSVSREKKESFPLTVTSAQKNPTAFYLCASSALDSNYGYTFGSGTRLTVV.

The chain carries TRBV10-3 and TRBJ2-6; a possible D gene is TRBD2 (5 bases). Trimming shortened V by 6 bases and J by 3 bases, and 12 bases separated the two germline ends. Germline V lookup: CDR1 ENHRY, CDR2 SYGVKD. The CDR3 consists of 15 residues. CDR3 loop: CAISLARDGANVLTF. The CDR3 DNA reads as TGTGCCATCAGCCTTGCCCGGGATGGGGCCAACGTCCTGACTTTC.

This clone has a single count. The chain is built from TRBV28 and TRBJ2-7; 8 positions agree with TRBD2. The V segment lost 6 bases and the J segment 4 bases; nucleotides outside the gene matches: 11. CDR1 and CDR2 from the germline V gene are MDHEN and SYDVKM. This CDR3 has 15 amino acids. CDR3 in DNA: TGTGCCAGCAGGTATGGAACTAGCGGTTCATACGAGCAGTACTTC. Protein product: CASRYGTSGSYEQYF.

This clone was detected only a few times. V gene TRBV6-5 combines with J gene TRBJ2-2, with 7 bases that match TRBD2. The V gene's germline CDR1 is MNHEY and CDR2 SVGAGI. Trimming at V came to 5 bases and at J to 1 base, leaving 4 bases not matched to a gene. The CDR3 runs 15 residues. The CDR3 protein is CASSSGVGNTGELFF. The CDR3 DNA reads TGTGCCAGCAGTAGCGGGGTCGGGAACACCGGGGAGCTGTTTTTT.

This chain uses TRBV13 with TRBJ2-7, with D possibly matching TRBD1 (9 bases). The CDR3 loop spans 19 amino acids. Germline CDR1 reads PRHDT; CDR2 reads FYEKMQ (reference sequence). Deletions cut 5 bases from V and 0 bases from J, with 26 bases between. CDR3 DNA sequence: TGTGCCAGCAGCCCCGGGCGACAGGGGGTGAGCGGGAGCTCCTACGAGCAGTACTTC. Translating gives CASSPGRQGVSGSSYEQYF.

J is TRBJ2-1 and V is TRBV30; 8 nucleotides agree with TRBD2. The junction had 2 bases not matched to a gene; V was cut back by 0 bases and J by 1 base. CDR1 is GTSNPN, CDR2 SVGIG, per germline (reference sequence). This CDR3 is 15 amino acids long. CDR3 amino acids: CAWSVSGSSYNEQFF. The CDR3 DNA is TGTGCCTGGAGTGTGAGCGGGAGTTCCTACAATGAGCAGTTCTTC.

This clone was recorded a few times. The rearrangement uses TRBV5-1 and TRBJ1-2, with 9 bases aligning to TRBD1. V gave up 5 bases and J gave up 5 bases; unmatched junction bases: 7. Germline V CDR1 and CDR2: SGHRS, YFSETQ. The CDR3 contains 14 residues. The CDR3 DNA reads as TGCGCCAGCAGGCCCGGGACAGGGACGTATGGCTACACCTTC. Amino acids: CASRPGTGTYGYTF.

V usage is TRBV6-5 and J usage is TRBJ2-5; D gene unclear. V shed 0 bases and J shed 4 bases, with 9 bases lying between them. Germline CDR1 and CDR2: MNHEY and SVGAGI. The CDR3 sequence is 14 residues long. CDR3 bases: TGTGCCAGCAGTTACTCGGCTAGTTCAGAGACCCAGTACTTC. Its protein is CASSYSASSETQYF.